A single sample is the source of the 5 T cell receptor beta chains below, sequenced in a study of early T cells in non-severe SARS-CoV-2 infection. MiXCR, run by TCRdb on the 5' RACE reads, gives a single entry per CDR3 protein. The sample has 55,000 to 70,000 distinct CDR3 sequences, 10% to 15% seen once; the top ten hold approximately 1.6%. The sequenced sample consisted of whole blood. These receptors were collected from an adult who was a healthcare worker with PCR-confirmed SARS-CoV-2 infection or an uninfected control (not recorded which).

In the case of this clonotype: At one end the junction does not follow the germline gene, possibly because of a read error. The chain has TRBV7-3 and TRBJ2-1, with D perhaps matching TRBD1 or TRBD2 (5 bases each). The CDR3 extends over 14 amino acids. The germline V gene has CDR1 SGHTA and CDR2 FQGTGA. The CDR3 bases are TGTGCCAGCAGCTTAAGCAGCAGTCGGGACCTAATAGAGTTC. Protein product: CASSLSSSRDLIEF.

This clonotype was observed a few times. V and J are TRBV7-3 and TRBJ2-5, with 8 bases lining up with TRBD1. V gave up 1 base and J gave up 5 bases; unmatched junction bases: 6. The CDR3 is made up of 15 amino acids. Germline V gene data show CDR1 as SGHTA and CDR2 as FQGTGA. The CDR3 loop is CASSLNGQGVETQYF. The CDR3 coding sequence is TGTGCCAGCAGCTTAAATGGACAGGGCGTCGAGACCCAGTACTTC. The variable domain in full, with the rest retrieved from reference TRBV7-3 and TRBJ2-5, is GAGVSQTPSNKVTEKGKYVELRCDPISGHTALYWYRQSLGQGPEFLIYFQGTGAADDSGLPNDRFFAVRPEGSVSTLKIQRTERGDSAVYLCASSLNGQGVETQYFGPGTRLLVL.

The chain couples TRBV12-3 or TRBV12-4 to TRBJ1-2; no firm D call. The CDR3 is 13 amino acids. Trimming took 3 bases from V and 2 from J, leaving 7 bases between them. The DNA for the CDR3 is TGTGCCAGCAGTTTCCAACGGAACTATGGCTACACCTTC. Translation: CASSFQRNYGYTF.

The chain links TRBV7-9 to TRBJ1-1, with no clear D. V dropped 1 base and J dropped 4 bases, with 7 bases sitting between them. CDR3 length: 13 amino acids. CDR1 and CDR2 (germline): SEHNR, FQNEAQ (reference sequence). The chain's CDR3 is CASSLESGTEAFF. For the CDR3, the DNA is TGTGCCAGCAGCTTAGAAAGTGGCACTGAAGCTTTCTTT.

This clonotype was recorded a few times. CDR3 nucleotides: TGCAGCGTTGAAGTGAGACTTTATGGCTACACCTTC. Its protein is CSVEVRLYGYTF. The genes are TRBV29-1 and TRBJ1-2; the D is unclear. Trimming took 1 base from V and 5 from J, leaving 8 bases between them. Germline loops: CDR1 SQVTM, CDR2 ANQGSEA. The CDR3 extends over 12 amino acids.